This T cell receptor (beta chain) derives from a study of cytomegalovirus exposure and HLA in healthy donors. In the case of this clone: Its specificity is not known.

Findings of the study overall: A later analysis by the authors found several of the most significant clusters apparently linked to common viral pathogens. Some V segments could not be told apart, so they were left out, TRBV6-2 and TRBV6-3 among them.

The germline V gene encodes CDR1 MNHEY and CDR2 SMNVEV (reference sequence). This CDR3 has 14 residues. The PCR employed 60 Vbeta primers together with 13 Jbeta primers. In the original analysis: The authors later counted about 80 million unique TCR beta chains, around 9.9 million of them shared. Some clones are missing from TCRdb's copy, which holds only in-frame ones; the method was immunoSEQ multiplex PCR. V and J calls and clone size are as listed in that table; D and trimming were resolved from the DNA. The table records around 94,000 clones, roughly 78% of them present only once. The rearrangement uses TRBV27 and TRBJ2-5, with 7 bases aligning to TRBD2. The last part of the DNA fits TRBJ2-7 better; the J call may be wrong. Specimen: PBMCs. The TCR sequence derives from a male donor in good health and CMV-seropositive. The CDR3 DNA sequence: TGTGCCAGCAGTTCAGGACTAGATGGGGGCGAGCAGTACTTC. Translated: CASSSGLDGGEQYF.